Presented here are 30 T cell receptor beta chains from one specimen sequenced in a study of T-cell memory formation after mild COVID-19. TCRdb independently ran MiXCR on the 5' RACE reads; one entry per CDR3 protein. The sample consists of 120,000 to 150,000 distinct CDR3 sequences, about 14% of them appearing once. Sequencing was carried out using PBMCs or a T cell subset sorted from them (not recorded which). Every receptor here comes from an adult woman who had mild COVID-19 (a few samples of this study predate the infection). Cell type and time point are not known.

This clonotype was seen a few times. This rearrangement joins TRBV30 to TRBJ2-7; 7 nucleotides match TRBD1. V lost 0 bases, J lost 7 bases, and 12 bases stayed unmatched. Germline V gene lookup returns CDR1 GTSNPN and CDR2 SVGIG (reference sequence). The CDR3 spans 15 residues. The CDR3 nucleotides read TGTGCCTGGAGTGTACCCGGGACAGTAGATGGAGAGCAGTACTTC. This translates into CAWSVPGTVDGEQYF.

This chain joins TRBV9 and TRBJ2-1, with 7 bases lining up with TRBD2. CDR1 and CDR2 (germline): SGDLS, YYNGEE. The CDR3 length is 15 residues. Trimming took 0 bases from V and 6 from J; bases not matched to a gene: 6. The CDR3 bases are TGTGCCAGCAGCGTAGCTAGCGGCATGACCAATGAGCAGTTCTTC. Translating it yields CASSVASGMTNEQFF. Full variable domain (outside the CDR3, taken from reference TRBV9 and TRBJ2-1): DSGVTQTPKHLITATGQRVTLRCSPRSGDLSVYWYQQSLDQGLQFLIQYYNGEERAKGNILERFSAQQFPDLHSELNLSSLELGDSALYFCASSVASGMTNEQFFGPGTRLTVL.

This clonotype appeared a few times. V usage is TRBV12-3 or TRBV12-4 and J usage is TRBJ1-5; 8 nucleotides agree with TRBD1. The CDR3 length is 15 residues. V trimming: 5 bases; J trimming: 9 bases; junction bases outside the gene matches: 12. The CDR3 loop reads CASSGGGQGIRPQHF. In DNA form, the CDR3 reads TGTGCCAGCAGTGGGGGTGGACAGGGCATCCGGCCCCAGCATTTT.

Concerning this clonotype itself: The junction departs from germline at one end; a sequencing error may be responsible. V usage is TRBV7-9 and J usage is TRBJ1-5, with no clear D. Germline values: CDR1 SEHNR, CDR2 FQNEAQ (reference sequence). The CDR3 totals 12 residues. The CDR3 reads CAGSLDVQPQHF. CDR3 DNA sequence: TGTGCCGGCAGCTTAGACGTACAGCCCCAGCATTTT.

The chain employs TRBV7-9 and TRBJ1-3; no firm D call. There are 15 residues in the CDR3. With 1 base removed from V and 6 bases from J, the gap between germline ends came to 13 bases. CDR1 and CDR2 (germline): SEHNR, FQNEAQ (reference sequence). CDR3: CASSLGSWEENTIYF. The CDR3 DNA sequence: TGTGCCAGCAGCTTAGGGAGTTGGGAGGAAAACACCATATATTTT.

This sequence joins TRBV7-9 and TRBJ2-7; D is unresolved. V lost 4 bases to trimming and J lost 4 bases, with 17 bases between them. The CDR3 runs to 15 residues. Germline CDR1 reads SEHNR; CDR2 reads FQNEAQ (reference sequence). The CDR3 DNA reads TGTGCCAGCAGCTCCTCAGGTGAGGCGCGGTACGAGCAGTACTTC. Residues: CASSSSGEARYEQYF.

This clonotype was seen only a few times. The rearrangement links TRBV5-1 to TRBJ2-5; possibly TRBD1 or TRBD2 for D (7 bases each). Germline V gives CDR1 SGHRS, CDR2 YFSETQ. The CDR3 contains 15 residues. Trimming pared 3 bases from V and 5 bases from J, leaving 17 bases between. The CDR3, as DNA: TGCGCCAGCAGCTCAGACTCAGGGGGGGCTGAGACCCAGTACTTC. Protein: CASSSDSGGAETQYF.

This clonotype was seen only a few times. The chain recombines TRBV24-1 with TRBJ2-2; 8 nucleotides match TRBD2. V lost 9 bases to trimming and J lost 6 bases; unmatched junction nucleotides: 2. The CDR3 is made up of 12 amino acids. Germline V gene data show CDR1 as KGHDR and CDR2 as SFDVKD. CDR3 in DNA: TGTGCCACCGGACTAGCCTCCGGGGAGCTGTTTTTT. Protein product: CATGLASGELFF.

Only a few counts were recorded for this clonotype. The rearrangement joins TRBV4-3 to TRBJ2-4; no reliable D call. This CDR3 spans 14 amino acids. Per the germline V gene, CDR1 is LGHNA and CDR2 is YSLEER. The ends were cut back, 1 base at V and 9 bases at J, with 13 bases in the middle. CDR3 DNA: TGCGCCAGCAGCCAAGTAGAACGGTGGGGCATTCAGTACTTC. It yields the protein CASSQVERWGIQYF.

Only a few counts were recorded for this clonotype. This sequence joins TRBV12-3 or TRBV12-4 and TRBJ2-2, with no clear D. V shed 3 bases and J shed 4 bases, with 12 bases lying between them. There are 15 residues in the CDR3. CDR3 in DNA: TGTGCCAGCAGTTTGACCCTATTGAGCACCGGGGAGCTGTTTTTT. It codes for CASSLTLLSTGELFF.

This clonotype was detected a few times. The V and J genes are TRBV11-2 and TRBJ2-5; the D gene is possibly TRBD1 (5 bases). Germline lookup yields CDR1 SGHAT and CDR2 FQNNGV. There are 13 residues in the CDR3. Trimming took 3 bases from V and 4 from J, leaving 9 bases between them. DNA of the CDR3: TGTGCCAGCAGCTTCTGGACACTAGAGACCCAGTACTTC. This codes for CASSFWTLETQYF.

This clonotype has only a few counts. No conserved phenylalanine or tryptophan is present at the end of the CDR3, so a read error is the likely explanation. The chain joins TRBV29-1 to TRBJ2-5; 10 nucleotides agree with TRBD1. CDR3 size: 13 residues. The trim removed 6 bases at V and 3 bases at J, leaving 4 bases unmatched. Germline V gene data show CDR1 as SQVTM and CDR2 as ANQGSEA. CDR3: CSVSGTGEETQYS. The CDR3 DNA follows: TGCAGCGTGTCCGGGACAGGGGAAGAGACCCAGTACTCC.

This chain uses TRBV7-8 with TRBJ1-4, with D unresolved. Trimming shortened V by 3 bases and J by 4 bases, and 9 bases separated the two germline ends. Germline loops: CDR1 SGHVS, CDR2 FQNEAQ. CDR3 length: 14 amino acids. CDR3 nucleotides: TGTGCCAGCAGCTTTGGGGTTGGTAATGAAAAACTGTTTTTT. This gives the protein CASSFGVGNEKLFF.

This clonotype was counted only a few times. V gene TRBV7-8 combines with J gene TRBJ2-2, with 8 bases identical to TRBD2. CDR3 length equals 14 residues. V trimming: 7 bases; J trimming: 7 bases; junction bases outside the gene matches: 8. Germline lookup yields CDR1 SGHVS and CDR2 FQNEAQ. For the CDR3, the DNA is TGTGCCAGCATCCTAGGGCTAGCGGGCGGGGAGCTGTTTTTT. Protein product: CASILGLAGGELFF. The variable domain in full, completed from reference TRBV7-8 and TRBJ2-2, reads GAGVSQSPRYKVAKRGQDVALRCDPISGHVSLFWYQQALGQGPEFLTYFQNEAQLDKSGLPSDRFFAERPEGSVSTLKIQRTQQEDSAVYLCASILGLAGGELFFGEGSRLTVL.

The table lists this clonotype with a few counts. The CDR3 nucleotides are TGTGCCAGCGGTGGGGGAGCAGGGGAAGAGCAGTTCTTC. Its protein is CASGGGAGEEQFF. The chain uses TRBV7-9 and TRBJ2-1; possible D gene TRBD1, 6 bases. The germline V gene has CDR1 SEHNR and CDR2 FQNEAQ (reference sequence). The ends were cut back, 8 bases at V and 10 bases at J, with 18 bases in the middle. The CDR3 extends over 13 amino acids.

The rearrangement links TRBV7-9 to TRBJ2-7; D is perhaps TRBD1 (5 bases). CDR3 length: 14 residues. In germline, CDR1 is SEHNR, CDR2 FQNEAQ (reference sequence). The V end lost 2 bases, the J end lost 3 bases, and 11 bases lay between the germline ends. CDR3 region: CASSLTVTDYEQYF. The DNA of the CDR3 is TGTGCCAGCAGCTTAACGGTGACAGACTACGAGCAGTACTTC.

This clonotype has a count of ten or more. The chain couples TRBV25-1 to TRBJ1-2; D ambiguous. The germline V and J ends were trimmed by 4 bases and 5 bases, with 5 bases remaining between them. The CDR3 has 11 amino acids. Germline V gene lookup returns CDR1 MGHDK and CDR2 SYGVNS. DNA of the CDR3: TGTGCCAGCAGTGTGGGGTATGGCTACACCTTC. Amino acids: CASSVGYGYTF.

The chain links TRBV4-3 to TRBJ2-7, with TRBD2 matching 10 bases. The CDR3 sequence is 18 residues long. V gave up 1 base and J gave up 2 bases; unmatched junction bases: 11. Looked up from germline, CDR1 is LGHNA and CDR2 is YSLEER. This chain's CDR3 is CASSQGTAGGPGPYEQYF. CDR3 in DNA: TGCGCCAGCAGCCAAGGTACAGCGGGAGGGCCGGGTCCCTACGAGCAGTACTTC.

In this sample, this clonotype turned up many times. Compared with germline, one end of the junction differs, possibly owing to a read error. The chain uses TRBV7-6 and TRBJ1-5; maybe TRBD1 (5 bases). Germline V gene sequence: CDR1 SGHVS, CDR2 FNYEAQ. The CDR3 length is 15 residues. The CDR3 bases are TGTGCCAGCAGCCTAACCCGGGACGGCAATCAACCCCAGCATTTT. This gives the protein CASSLTRDGNQPQHF.

There are a few counts of this clonotype. The chain joins TRBV20-1 to TRBJ1-5; 9 nucleotides line up with TRBD1. This CDR3 contains 14 residues. V lost 4 bases and J lost 7; bases outside the gene matches: 8. Per the germline V gene, CDR1 is DFQATT and CDR2 is SNEGSKA (reference sequence). The CDR3 sequence is CSAMDRGGFQPQHF. The CDR3 DNA sequence: TGCAGTGCTATGGACAGGGGAGGATTCCAGCCCCAGCATTTT.

V and J are TRBV9 and TRBJ1-1; TRBD1 matches 11 bases. The CDR3 spans 15 residues. V gave up 4 bases and J gave up 3 bases; unmatched junction bases: 5. Germline CDR1 reads SGDLS; CDR2 reads YYNGEE. CDR3 bases: TGTGCCAGCAGCTCCCGGACAGGGGGCCACACTGAAGCTTTCTTT. Its translation is CASSSRTGGHTEAFF.

The chain combines TRBV5-4 with TRBJ1-1, with a weak D call TRBD1 (6 bases). This CDR3 is 15 amino acids long. Trimming took off 4 bases at V and 3 bases at J, with 16 bases between the two ends. Germline V CDR1 and CDR2: SGHNT, YYREEE (reference sequence). Here the CDR3 DNA reads TGTGCCAGCAGCCACAACCTGGGGGCCGACACTGAAGCTTTCTTT. This encodes CASSHNLGADTEAFF.

The rearrangement uses TRBV7-9 and TRBJ1-1, with 9 bases that match TRBD1. The J segment lost 0 bases and the V segment lost 5 bases, leaving 10 bases of the junction unmatched. The CDR3 runs 17 residues. CDR1 is SEHNR and CDR2 is FQNEAQ in the germline V gene (reference sequence). As DNA, the CDR3 is TGTGCCAGCAGCACCAACCAACGGACAGGGGTGAACACTGAAGCTTTCTTT. Amino acids: CASSTNQRTGVNTEAFF.

The V call is TRBV7-9, the J call TRBJ2-3, with D possibly being TRBD1 (5 bases). CDR1 is SEHNR and CDR2 is FQNEAQ in the germline V gene (reference sequence). V was clipped by 4 bases and J by 0 bases, with 14 bases between them. The CDR3 contains 16 residues. CDR3 sequence (DNA): TGTGCCAGCAGCTCCCTGACTGGGGCGAGCACAGATACGCAGTATTTT. Encoded protein: CASSSLTGASTDTQYF.

This chain joins TRBV7-9 and TRBJ2-5; D possibly corresponds to TRBD2 (6 bases). Germline V gene sequence: CDR1 SEHNR, CDR2 FQNEAQ (reference sequence). V was cut by 4 bases and J by 1 base, with 16 bases left in between. The CDR3 consists of 16 residues. This CDR3 is CASSYGVAASQETQYF. The CDR3 DNA sequence: TGTGCCAGCAGCTACGGAGTAGCGGCAAGCCAAGAGACCCAGTACTTC. The whole variable domain, remainder taken from reference TRBV7-9 and TRBJ2-5, is DTGVSQNPRHKITKRGQNVTFRCDPISEHNRLYWYRQTLGQGPEFLTYFQNEAQLEKSRLLSDRFSAERPKGSFSTLEIQRTEQGDSAMYLCASSYGVAASQETQYFGPGTRLLVL.

This clonotype was detected only a few times. The J gene is TRBJ1-6, the V gene TRBV4-1; maybe TRBD1 (5 bases). The V gene's germline CDR1 is MGHRA and CDR2 YSYEKL. V dropped 0 bases and J dropped 7 bases, with 10 bases sitting between them. CDR3 length: 15 residues. The CDR3 sequence: CASSQDRRGNSPLHF. CDR3 coding DNA: TGCGCCAGCAGCCAAGATAGAAGGGGAAATTCACCCCTCCACTTT.

The V and J genes are TRBV5-1 and TRBJ2-7; a weak D match, TRBD1 (5 bases). Trimming cost V 0 bases and J 2 bases, with 12 bases left between them. Germline V gives CDR1 SGHRS, CDR2 YFSETQ. The CDR3 sequence is 15 residues long. CDR3 nucleotides: TGCGCCAGCAGCTTGGCGGGCAGGGTCACCTACGAGCAGTACTTC. Amino acid sequence: CASSLAGRVTYEQYF.

This clonotype has a handful of counts. The chain recombines TRBV20-1 with TRBJ2-1, with TRBD2 identical over 8 bases. V lost 0 bases and J lost 8; bases outside the gene matches: 9. From germline, CDR1 is DFQATT and CDR2 SNEGSKA (reference sequence). This CDR3 comprises 15 residues. CDR3 protein: CSARDPKREIYEQFF. The CDR3 DNA follows: TGCAGTGCTAGAGATCCGAAGCGGGAGATCTATGAGCAGTTCTTC.

This clonotype was detected only a few times. The CDR3 DNA sequence: TGTGCCAGCAGCTTAGCGGGAACAGGGGCCAAGGACAATGAGCAGTTCTTC. Its translation is CASSLAGTGAKDNEQFF. The J gene is TRBJ2-1, the V gene TRBV7-6; 7 nucleotides agree with TRBD1. CDR3 length: 17 residues. With V trimmed by 0 bases and J by 5 bases, 10 bases remained unmatched. Germline loops: CDR1 SGHVS, CDR2 FNYEAQ. Based on the CDR3 plus reference TRBV7-6 and TRBJ2-1, the full variable domain is GAGVSQSPRYKVTKRGQDVALRCDPISGHVSLYWYRQALGQGPEFLTYFNYEAQQDKSGLPNDRFSAERPEGSISTLTIQRTEQRDSAMYRCASSLAGTGAKDNEQFFGPGTRLTVL.

The chain joins TRBV27 to TRBJ1-6; TRBD1 might be the D (6 bases). Germline V gene data show CDR1 as MNHEY and CDR2 as SMNVEV (reference sequence). V lost 0 bases and J lost 7, with 13 bases in between. The CDR3 has 16 amino acids. The CDR3 sequence is CASSLSGGMGNSPLHF. Written as DNA, the CDR3 is TGTGCCAGCAGTTTATCTGGGGGCATGGGGAATTCACCCCTCCACTTT.